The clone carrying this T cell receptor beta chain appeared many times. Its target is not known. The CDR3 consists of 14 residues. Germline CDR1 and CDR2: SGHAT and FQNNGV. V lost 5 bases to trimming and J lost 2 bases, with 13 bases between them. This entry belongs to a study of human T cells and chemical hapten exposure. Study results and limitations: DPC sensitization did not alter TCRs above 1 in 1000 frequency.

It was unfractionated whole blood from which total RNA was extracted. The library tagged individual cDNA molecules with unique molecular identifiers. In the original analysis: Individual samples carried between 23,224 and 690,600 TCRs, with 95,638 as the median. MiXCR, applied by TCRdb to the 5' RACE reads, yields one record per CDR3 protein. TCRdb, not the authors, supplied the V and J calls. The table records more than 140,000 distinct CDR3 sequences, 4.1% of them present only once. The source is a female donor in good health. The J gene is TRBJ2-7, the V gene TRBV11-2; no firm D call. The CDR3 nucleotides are TGTGCCAGCAGCCCAATGAAAGTAGCCTACGAGCAGTACTTC. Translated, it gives CASSPMKVAYEQYF.